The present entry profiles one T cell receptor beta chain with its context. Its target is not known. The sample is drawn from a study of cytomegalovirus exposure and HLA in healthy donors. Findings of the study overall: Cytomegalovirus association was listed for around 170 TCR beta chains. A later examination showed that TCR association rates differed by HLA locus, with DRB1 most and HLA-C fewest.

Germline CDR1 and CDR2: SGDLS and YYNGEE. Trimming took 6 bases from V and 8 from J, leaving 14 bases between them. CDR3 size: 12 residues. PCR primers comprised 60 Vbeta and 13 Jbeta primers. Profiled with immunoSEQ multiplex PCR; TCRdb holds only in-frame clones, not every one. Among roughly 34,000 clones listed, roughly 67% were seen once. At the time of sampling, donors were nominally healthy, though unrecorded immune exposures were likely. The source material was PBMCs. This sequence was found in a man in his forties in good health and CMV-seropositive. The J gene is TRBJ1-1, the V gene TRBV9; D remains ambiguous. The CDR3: CASTDRTGEAFF. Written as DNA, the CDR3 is TGTGCCAGCACAGACCGGACTGGGGAAGCTTTCTTT.